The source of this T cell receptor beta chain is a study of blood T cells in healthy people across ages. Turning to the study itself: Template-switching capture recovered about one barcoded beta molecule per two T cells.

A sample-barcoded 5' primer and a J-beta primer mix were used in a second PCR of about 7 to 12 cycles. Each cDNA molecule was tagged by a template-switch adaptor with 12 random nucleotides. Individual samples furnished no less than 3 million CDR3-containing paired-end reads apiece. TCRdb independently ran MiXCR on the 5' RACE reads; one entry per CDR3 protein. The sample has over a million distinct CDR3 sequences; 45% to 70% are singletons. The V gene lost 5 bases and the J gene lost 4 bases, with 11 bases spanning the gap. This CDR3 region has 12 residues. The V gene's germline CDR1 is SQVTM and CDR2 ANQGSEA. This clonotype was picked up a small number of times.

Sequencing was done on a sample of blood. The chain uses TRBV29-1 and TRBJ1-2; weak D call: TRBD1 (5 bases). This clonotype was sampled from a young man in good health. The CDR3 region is CSVSTDRYGYTF. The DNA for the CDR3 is TGCAGCGTTTCGACAGACCGCTATGGCTACACCTTC.